This record looks at one T cell receptor (beta chain) sequence and its context. Its target is unknown. This sample also contains other DNA sequences that code for the same CDR3. V was clipped by 0 bases and J by 4 bases, with 8 bases between them. This CDR3 comprises 15 residues. Germline lookup yields CDR1 SGHRS and CDR2 YFSETQ. These data come from a study of beta chain features in type 1 diabetes. Study-wide findings and caveats: When Type 1 diabetes patients were examined, their TCRB CDR3s proved moderately but significantly shorter in all four CD4+ subsets.

Reverse transcribing all isolated RNA meant expressed TCRB transcripts were sequenced. Assay: immunoSEQ multiplex PCR; the TCRdb copy retains only in-frame clones and omits some. Altogether a few hundred thousand clones are present, around 24% being singletons, with the ten largest covering around 0.012%. This chain connects TRBV5-1 to TRBJ2-6; maybe TRBD2 (5 bases). The clonotype was recovered from a young woman with type 1 diabetes. What was sequenced was naive CD4+ T cells from blood. The CDR3 spells CASSLAPGGANVLTF. CDR3 nucleotides: TGCGCCAGCAGCTTGGCCCCGGGAGGGGCCAACGTCCTGACTTTC.